Sequencing of this TCR beta chain was carried out in a study of T cell changes during pregnancy in multiple sclerosis. V dropped 0 bases and J dropped 5 bases, with 15 bases sitting between them. In germline, CDR1 is SGDLS, CDR2 YYNGEE. The CDR3 has 15 residues. Using immunoSEQ multiplex PCR, the repertoire was profiled, and TCRdb retains in-frame clones only, with some absent. Of fewer than 80,000 clones in the sample, 90% to 95% were seen once. The sequenced sample was CD4+ T cells from peripheral blood mononuclear cells, obtained in the third trimester of pregnancy. The rearrangement joins TRBV9 to TRBJ2-7, with a weak D call TRBD1 (5 bases). The TCR comes from a female donor in good health, enrolled as a control in a pregnancy study. CDR3 residues: CASSVAAQGRHEQYF. CDR3 sequence (DNA): TGTGCCAGCAGCGTAGCGGCTCAGGGTAGACACGAGCAGTACTTC. Variable domain in full (rest from reference TRBV9 and TRBJ2-7): DSGVTQTPKHLITATGQRVTLRCSPRSGDLSVYWYQQSLDQGLQFLIQYYNGEERAKGNILERFSAQQFPDLHSELNLSSLELGDSALYFCASSVAAQGRHEQYFGPGTRLTVT.